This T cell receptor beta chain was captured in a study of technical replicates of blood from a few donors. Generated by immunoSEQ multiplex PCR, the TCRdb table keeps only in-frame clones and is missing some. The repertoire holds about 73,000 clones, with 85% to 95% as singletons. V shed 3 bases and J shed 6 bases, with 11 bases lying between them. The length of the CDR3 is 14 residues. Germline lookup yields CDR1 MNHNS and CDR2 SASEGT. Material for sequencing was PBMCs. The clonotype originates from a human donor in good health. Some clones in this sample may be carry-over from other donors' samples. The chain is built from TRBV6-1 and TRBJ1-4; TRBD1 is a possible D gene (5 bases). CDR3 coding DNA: TGTGCCAGCAGTGAGCAGGGTCGGGATGAAAAACTGTTTTTT. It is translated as CASSEQGRDEKLFF.